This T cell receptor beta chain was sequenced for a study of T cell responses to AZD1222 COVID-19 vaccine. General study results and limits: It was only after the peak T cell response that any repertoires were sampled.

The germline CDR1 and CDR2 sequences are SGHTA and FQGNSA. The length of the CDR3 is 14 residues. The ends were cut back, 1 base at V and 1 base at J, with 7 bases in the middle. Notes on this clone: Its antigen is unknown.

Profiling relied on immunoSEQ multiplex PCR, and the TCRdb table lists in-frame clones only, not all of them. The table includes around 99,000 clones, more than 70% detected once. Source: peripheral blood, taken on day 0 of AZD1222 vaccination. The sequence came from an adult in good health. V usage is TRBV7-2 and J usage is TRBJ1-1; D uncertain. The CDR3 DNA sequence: TGTGCCAGCAGCTTAGGACCAAGGAACACTGAAGCTTTCTTT. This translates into CASSLGPRNTEAFF.